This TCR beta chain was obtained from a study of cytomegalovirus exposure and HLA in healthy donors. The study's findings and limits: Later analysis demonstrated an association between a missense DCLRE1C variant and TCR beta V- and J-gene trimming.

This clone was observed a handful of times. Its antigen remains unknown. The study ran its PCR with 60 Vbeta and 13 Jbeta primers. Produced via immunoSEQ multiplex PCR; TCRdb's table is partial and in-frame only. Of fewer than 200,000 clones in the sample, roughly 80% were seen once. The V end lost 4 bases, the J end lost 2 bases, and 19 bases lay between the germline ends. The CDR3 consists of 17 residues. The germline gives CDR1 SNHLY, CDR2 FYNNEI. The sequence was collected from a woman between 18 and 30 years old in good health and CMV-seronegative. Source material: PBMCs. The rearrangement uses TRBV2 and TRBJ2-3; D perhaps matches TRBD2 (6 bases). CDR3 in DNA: TGTGCCAGCAGTGGCGCGTGGAGGGAGCGAACCACAGATACGCAGTATTTT. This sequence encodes CASSGAWRERTTDTQYF.